Reported below is one T cell receptor beta chain. Antigen unknown. This specimen comes from a study of CD8 T cells in ankylosing spondylitis. Study observations and caveats: Characteristic of ankylosing spondylitis blood, it appeared, was a TCR beta motif comprising several highly homologous variants. In ankylosing spondylitis patients, matched synovial fluid reportedly showed significant enrichment of disease-linked clones. The authors found the disease-linked clones to be CD8+ and relatively rare in peripheral blood.

Trimming pared 2 bases from V and 1 base from J, leaving 8 bases between. From germline, CDR1 is MNHNS and CDR2 SASEGT. This CDR3 has 14 residues. Scientists made TCR beta libraries using quantitative 5'-RACE with molecular barcodes. Via MiXCR, TCRdb re-called the 5' RACE reads, giving one row per CDR3 protein. There are roughly 490,000 distinct CDR3 sequences in the sample; 5.3% occur only once, and roughly 3.5% lies in the top ten. The V and J genes are TRBV6-1 and TRBJ1-1, with D possibly TRBD1 on 5 matching bases. This receptor was identified in a male donor with ankylosing spondylitis. Sequenced: blood, either unsorted or a sorted T cell fraction (not recorded which). The CDR3 nucleotides are TGTGCCAGCAGTGAACTCGGGGGGAACACTGAAGCTTTCTTT. Its protein is CASSELGGNTEAFF.